The 10 T cell receptor beta chains below all came from one sample that was sequenced in a study of blood T cell repertoires in COVID-19. TCRdb keeps only in-frame clones here, not all; method: immunoSEQ multiplex PCR. The sample consists of about 140,000 clones, roughly 80% of them appearing once. Sequenced material: peripheral blood. These receptors were taken from a woman aged 50 to 65 with active or convalescent COVID-19.

The V gene is TRBV5-4, the J gene TRBJ2-5; D is ambiguous. The CDR3 sequence is 14 residues long. CDR1 is SGHNT and CDR2 is YYREEE in the germline V gene (reference sequence). Trimming pared 3 bases from V and 1 base from J, leaving 10 bases between. The DNA of the CDR3 is TGTGCCAGCAGCTCCCCCCGTCCCCAAGAGACCCAGTACTTC. Protein product: CASSSPRPQETQYF.

V gene TRBV29-1 combines with J gene TRBJ2-3, with 7 positions matching TRBD1. The CDR3 covers 15 residues. In germline, CDR1 is SQVTM, CDR2 ANQGSEA. V lost 3 bases, J lost 2 bases, and 8 bases stayed unmatched. The CDR3 DNA follows: TGCAGCGTTGACCCGACAGGGCCTACCACAGATACGCAGTATTTT. Translation gives CSVDPTGPTTDTQYF.

The chain has TRBV4-3 and TRBJ2-3; D not certain. This CDR3 comprises 13 residues. CDR1 is LGHNA and CDR2 is YSLEER in the germline V gene. The V end was cut by 2 bases, the J end by 6 bases, with 9 bases between. In nucleotides, the CDR3 is TGCGCCAGCAGCCAACTTATAGAGGATACGCAGTATTTT. Its protein product is CASSQLIEDTQYF.

The rearrangement uses TRBV5-4 and TRBJ2-1; 7 bases agree with TRBD1. Trimming took 2 bases from V and 5 from J; bases not matched to a gene: 7. There are 15 residues in the CDR3. The germline V gene encodes CDR1 SGHNT and CDR2 YYREEE (reference sequence). In DNA form, the CDR3 reads TGTGCCAGCAGCTTATACACGGACAGGAACAATGAGCAGTTCTTC. This sequence encodes CASSLYTDRNNEQFF.

The V gene is TRBV6-5, the J gene TRBJ2-1, with 8 bases matching TRBD2. This CDR3 has 15 residues. Germline V gene lookup returns CDR1 MNHEY and CDR2 SVGAGI. J was trimmed by 7 bases and V by 5 bases; bases with no gene match: 10. The CDR3 DNA follows: TGTGCCAGCAGTAGCCCCGGGGGGGCCGGGAATGAGCAGTTCTTC. Protein product: CASSSPGGAGNEQFF.

The rearrangement uses TRBV12-3 or TRBV12-4 and TRBJ2-7, with a weak D call TRBD2 (5 bases). The CDR3 has 13 residues. V dropped 6 bases and J dropped 6 bases, with 15 bases sitting between them. The CDR3 sequence is CASSRTRYSEQYF. CDR3 coding DNA: TGTGCCAGCAGCCGAACTAGGTATAGCGAGCAGTACTTC.

The chain couples TRBV19 to TRBJ2-7, with TRBD1 identical over 7 bases. J was trimmed by 0 bases and V by 5 bases; bases with no gene match: 10. Germline CDR1 and CDR2: LNHDA and SQIVND (reference sequence). This CDR3 region has 16 residues. DNA of the CDR3: TGTGCCAGTAGTTGGGACAGCGGCTCGAGCTCCTACGAGCAGTACTTC. This sequence encodes CASSWDSGSSSYEQYF. Looking up the rest from reference TRBV19 and TRBJ2-7 gives the full variable domain: DGGITQSPKYLFRKEGQNVTLSCEQNLNHDAMYWYRQDPGQGLRLIYYSQIVNDFQKGDIAEGYSVSREKKESFPLTVTSAQKNPTAFYLCASSWDSGSSSYEQYFGPGTRLTVT.

This clone came up once. The CDR3 nucleotides read TGTGCCAGTAGTCGTGCGGCGGTAGCGGCAAACTATGGCTACACCTTC. Its translation is CASSRAAVAANYGYTF. The rearrangement uses TRBV19 and TRBJ1-2, with no clear D. CDR3 length: 16 amino acids. The germline CDR1 and CDR2 sequences are LNHDA and SQIVND (reference sequence). V was trimmed by 5 bases and J by 2 bases, leaving 18 bases between them.

The rearrangement joins TRBV2 to TRBJ1-2; TRBD1 agrees at 7 bases. The CDR3 sequence is 11 residues long. J was trimmed by 7 bases and V by 6 bases; bases with no gene match: 2. Germline V gives CDR1 SNHLY, CDR2 FYNNEI. CDR3 nucleotides: TGTGCCAGCAGGGGACAGCCTGGCTACACCTTC. Protein: CASRGQPGYTF.

The chain combines TRBV7-3 with TRBJ2-1, with D perhaps TRBD1 (5 bases). Between the trimmed V and J ends, which lost 3 bases and 7 bases, there was a span of 19 bases. CDR3 length equals 16 residues. Germline CDR1 SGHTA, CDR2 FQGTGA. CDR3 amino acids: CASSLMVLGATNEQFF. CDR3 sequence (DNA): TGTGCCAGCAGCTTGATGGTCCTAGGGGCGACTAATGAGCAGTTCTTC.